Given below is one T cell receptor (beta chain) in context. This entry belongs to a study of T cell changes during pregnancy in multiple sclerosis. Profiled with immunoSEQ multiplex PCR; TCRdb holds only in-frame clones, not every one. This sample has more than 90,000 clones, with over 80% found just once. This TCR derives from a female donor with multiple sclerosis, enrolled in a pregnancy study. The material was peripheral blood, obtained after pregnancy.

CDR3 nucleotides: TGTGCCAGCTCTGACGGCGGGAGGGGCGAGCAGTACTTC. Translating gives CASSDGGRGEQYF. V gene TRBV2 combines with J gene TRBJ2-7; 9 nucleotides align to TRBD2. Germline CDR1 and CDR2: SNHLY and FYNNEI. The CDR3 loop spans 13 amino acids. The V segment lost 8 bases and the J segment 6 bases; nucleotides outside the gene matches: 8.